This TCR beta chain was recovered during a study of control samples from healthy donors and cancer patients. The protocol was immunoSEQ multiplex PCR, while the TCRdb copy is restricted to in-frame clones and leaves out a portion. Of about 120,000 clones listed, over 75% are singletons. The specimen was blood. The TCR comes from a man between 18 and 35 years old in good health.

The CDR3 loop is CASGLTLGLAKNIQYF. The CDR3 DNA follows: TGTGCCAGCGGCCTTACTTTAGGATTAGCCAAAAACATTCAGTACTTC. The V gene is TRBV6-6, the J gene TRBJ2-4; the D is unclear. The CDR3 length is 16 residues. Germline V CDR1 and CDR2: MNHNY, SVGAGI (reference sequence). The V end was cut by 8 bases, the J end by 0 bases, with 17 bases between.